Many counts were recorded for the clone carrying this TCR beta chain. Its antigen is currently unknown. Hyperthyroidism patients were newly diagnosed, under 2 months' duration, aged 18 to 65. PBMCs had their origin in fresh peripheral blood (roughly 10 ml). This CDR3 has 15 amino acids. CDR1 ENHRY and CDR2 SYGVKD come from the germline V gene. Deletions cut 6 bases from V and 3 bases from J, with 17 bases between. This entry belongs to a study of Graves' ophthalmopathy and Graves' hyperthyroidism. About the study: Pretreatment peripheral blood was obtained at initial diagnosis.

Whole-study findings and limits: In predicting ophthalmopathy progression, the model reached 70.59% sensitivity and 72.22% specificity.

The study amplified TCR beta CDR3 regions using RNA transcripts. First-round RT-PCR with HTBI primers preceded a second-round multiplex PCR. MiXCR, run by TCRdb on the multiplex PCR reads, gives a single entry per CDR3 protein. The repertoire holds about 39,000 distinct CDR3 sequences, with roughly 50% as singletons. Input material: peripheral blood. The V and J genes are TRBV10-3 and TRBJ1-2; D perhaps matches TRBD1 (6 bases). The source is an adult woman with stable Graves' hyperthyroidism. CDR3 region: CAIRRDLQGDYGYTF. CDR3 DNA: TGTGCCATCAGGAGGGATCTACAGGGTGACTATGGCTACACCTTC.